These 30 T cell receptor beta chains were sequenced from one sample in a study of CD8+ T cells in alopecia areata. cDNA reverse transcribed from extracted RNA served as the sequencing template. TCRdb keeps only in-frame clones here, not all; method: immunoSEQ multiplex PCR. The repertoire includes about 90,000 clones, 44% of them detected once, and more than 15% sits in the top ten. As for treatment: oral pan-JAK inhibitor, 5-10 mg twice daily. This specimen consisted of CD8+ T cells sorted from blood, obtained at week 24, from a patient treated with tofacitinib. These receptors were taken from a human donor with alopecia areata.

V usage is TRBV4-1 and J usage is TRBJ2-7; TRBD1 matches 9 bases. The CDR3 runs to 15 residues. CDR1 and CDR2 from the germline V gene are MGHRA and YSYEKL. Unmatched junction bases numbered 7, after V lost 5 bases and J lost 2 bases. CDR3 region: CASSGDRETTYEQYF. CDR3 in DNA: TGCGCCAGCAGCGGGGACAGGGAGACGACCTACGAGCAGTACTTC.

The V call is TRBV18, the J call TRBJ2-7; D is perhaps TRBD1 or TRBD2 (5 bases each). This CDR3 has 12 residues. Trimming removed 4 bases from V and 4 bases from J, with 8 bases in between. The V gene's germline CDR1 is KGHSH and CDR2 LQKENI. The CDR3 loop reads CASSLREYEQYF. In nucleotides, the CDR3 is TGTGCCAGCTCACTCAGGGAGTACGAGCAGTACTTC.

This clone has a handful of counts. This chain uses TRBV6-5 with TRBJ2-7; weak D call: TRBD2 (5 bases). The germline V gene has CDR1 MNHEY and CDR2 SVGAGI. V shed 8 bases and J shed 5 bases, with 10 bases lying between them. This CDR3 spans 11 amino acids. This chain's CDR3 is CASSQEDEQYF. The CDR3 DNA follows: TGTGCCAGCTCCCAGGAGGACGAGCAGTACTTC.

As for this clone: The same CDR3 also results from other DNA sequences found in this sample. The gene calls are TRBV7-9 and TRBJ1-5; no reliable D call. The CDR3 length is 13 residues. Germline CDR1 and CDR2: SEHNR and FQNEAQ (reference sequence). V lost 4 bases and J lost 2, with 6 bases in between. CDR3 nucleotides: TGTGCCAGCAGCTCCGGGGGCAATCAGCCCCAGCATTTT. Translation: CASSSGGNQPQHF.

The chain combines TRBV7-6 with TRBJ1-2; D is ambiguous. This CDR3 is 15 amino acids long. Germline V CDR1 and CDR2: SGHVS, FNYEAQ. Between the trimmed V and J ends, which lost 1 base and 1 base, there was a span of 10 bases. CDR3: CASSLEGGFNYGYTF. CDR3 nucleotide sequence: TGTGCCAGCAGCTTAGAGGGCGGCTTTAACTATGGCTACACCTTC.

This clone came up a few times. This same CDR3 is encoded by further DNA sequences in the sample. This chain joins TRBV29-1 and TRBJ2-7, with 8 positions matching TRBD2. Germline trimming cut 6 bases from V and 6 bases from J; bases unmatched to any gene: 7. The V gene's germline CDR1 is SQVTM and CDR2 ANQGSEA. The CDR3 consists of 12 residues. The CDR3 coding sequence is TGCAGCGTGGTCGGGACTAGGGGCGAGCAGTACTTC. Translation: CSVVGTRGEQYF.

This sequence joins TRBV25-1 and TRBJ2-6; D is ambiguous. The CDR3 is 15 amino acids. Germline CDR1 and CDR2: MGHDK and SYGVNS. The V end was cut by 6 bases, the J end by 0 bases, with 9 bases between. The CDR3 loop is CASSKRVSGANVLTF. DNA for the CDR3: TGTGCCAGCAGCAAACGGGTCTCTGGGGCCAACGTCCTGACTTTC.

The chain employs TRBV6-5 and TRBJ2-3; possibly TRBD1 for D (6 bases). This CDR3 is built from 11 residues. V lost 2 bases, J lost 11 bases, and 8 bases lay in between. Germline CDR1 reads MNHEY; CDR2 reads SVGAGI. For the CDR3, the DNA is TGTGCCAGCAGTTACCAGGGGAGGCAGTATTTT. Translated: CASSYQGRQYF.

The chain links TRBV5-1 to TRBJ1-2; 7 bases line up with TRBD1. The CDR3 is made up of 15 amino acids. The V gene end was trimmed by 0 bases and the J gene end by 4 bases; junction bases not matched to a gene: 6. CDR1 SGHRS and CDR2 YFSETQ come from the germline V gene. Here the CDR3 DNA reads TGCGCCAGCAGCTTGGAGGGGGACAGCGGCTATGGCTACACCTTC. The encoded protein is CASSLEGDSGYGYTF.

The J gene is TRBJ1-1, the V gene TRBV4-2; D is perhaps TRBD1 (5 bases). V dropped 3 bases and J dropped 8 bases, with 16 bases sitting between them. The CDR3 is 14 amino acids. Per the germline V gene, CDR1 is LGHNA and CDR2 is YNFKEQ. The CDR3 DNA reads TGTGCCAGCAGCCACAGGACCGGGGCTGCGGAAGCTTTCTTT. Translating gives CASSHRTGAAEAFF.

This chain uses TRBV27 with TRBJ2-2; the match to TRBD2 covers 14 bases. The junction had 5 bases not matched to a gene; V was cut back by 9 bases and J by 8 bases. This CDR3 spans 14 amino acids. Germline loops: CDR1 MNHEY, CDR2 SMNVEV (reference sequence). The CDR3 sequence is CASKGLAGVGELFF. DNA of the CDR3: TGTGCCAGTAAGGGACTAGCGGGAGTTGGGGAGCTGTTTTTT.

This chain connects TRBV4-3 to TRBJ2-3; 7 bases fit TRBD2. CDR3 length: 15 residues. Germline trimming cut 1 base from V and 2 bases from J; bases unmatched to any gene: 3. Germline assignment: CDR1 LGHNA and CDR2 YSLEER. The DNA for the CDR3 is TGCGCCAGCAGCCAAGCAGGGAGGGCCACAGATACGCAGTATTTT. Translating gives CASSQAGRATDTQYF.

The chain links TRBV29-1 to TRBJ2-2; weak D call: TRBD1 (5 bases). This CDR3 spans 14 amino acids. Germline V gives CDR1 SQVTM, CDR2 ANQGSEA. V lost 4 bases, J lost 0 bases, and 9 bases lay in between. The CDR3 DNA reads as TGCAGCGTTGTAGGGGTCCCGAACACCGGGGAGCTGTTTTTT. Protein sequence: CSVVGVPNTGELFF.

The CDR3 DNA reads as TGCAGCGTTGGGGAGGGGAAACTGACCTTC. This gives the protein CSVGEGKLTF. The chain has TRBV29-1 and TRBJ1-2, with D possibly TRBD1 on 5 matching bases. CDR3 size: 10 residues. The V gene's germline CDR1 is SQVTM and CDR2 ANQGSEA. Trimming shortened V by 4 bases and J by 14 bases, and 14 bases separated the two germline ends.

The genes are TRBV5-1 and TRBJ1-2; D is unclear. This CDR3 spans 16 amino acids. The germline gives CDR1 SGHRS, CDR2 YFSETQ. V was trimmed by 0 bases and J by 7 bases, leaving 19 bases between them. CDR3 bases: TGCGCCAGCAGCTTGGCCGAACCAGACGCCTGGTCTGGCTACACCTTC. The encoded protein is CASSLAEPDAWSGYTF.

The chain joins TRBV27 to TRBJ2-3; D is unresolved. Germline assignment: CDR1 MNHEY and CDR2 SMNVEV (reference sequence). The germline V and J ends were trimmed by 6 bases and 0 bases, with 10 bases remaining between them. The CDR3 extends over 14 amino acids. DNA for the CDR3: TGTGCCAGCAGGACGGCAGAAAGCACAGATACGCAGTATTTT. It codes for CASRTAESTDTQYF.

This clone was seen a few times. The chain recombines TRBV30 with TRBJ1-4; D remains ambiguous. Trimming removed 2 bases from V and 8 bases from J, with 6 bases in between. The CDR3 is 11 residues long. Germline lookup yields CDR1 GTSNPN and CDR2 SVGIG (reference sequence). The CDR3 nucleotides are TGTGCCTGGAGTTTCGGGGAAAAACTGTTTTTT. It translates to CAWSFGEKLFF.

This rearrangement joins TRBV9 to TRBJ2-3, with 7 bases aligning to TRBD1. The CDR3 totals 15 residues. CDR1 and CDR2 (germline): SGDLS, YYNGEE. V gave up 2 bases and J gave up 4 bases; unmatched junction bases: 7. This chain's CDR3 is CASSVRDRDPDTQYF. CDR3 DNA sequence: TGTGCCAGCAGCGTCAGAGACAGGGATCCAGATACGCAGTATTTT.

The chain combines TRBV27 with TRBJ2-1, with D uncertain. This CDR3 comprises 11 residues. The V gene lost 5 bases and the J gene lost 6 bases, with 5 bases spanning the gap. Germline CDR1 MNHEY, CDR2 SMNVEV (reference sequence). For the CDR3, the DNA is TGTGCCAGCAGTCACAGCAATGAGCAGTTCTTC. Protein: CASSHSNEQFF.

This clone appeared a few times. The chain links TRBV29-1 to TRBJ2-1; perhaps TRBD2 as D (5 bases). The germline gives CDR1 SQVTM, CDR2 ANQGSEA. This CDR3 contains 11 residues. V was shortened by 7 bases and J by 10 bases, with 14 bases between the two germline ends. CDR3 bases: TGCAGCGCCTTACCCGGCGGGGAGCAGTTCTTC. Amino acids: CSALPGGEQFF.

This clone turned up a few times. The chain recombines TRBV10-3 with TRBJ2-1; the D is unclear. Germline lookup yields CDR1 ENHRY and CDR2 SYGVKD. The CDR3 covers 12 residues. The germline V and J ends were trimmed by 3 bases and 8 bases, with 8 bases remaining between them. The DNA of the CDR3 is TGTGCCATCAGTGACGCCATGGATGAGCAGTTCTTC. It codes for CAISDAMDEQFF.

The chain uses TRBV25-1 and TRBJ2-6; D is perhaps TRBD1 (5 bases). The V gene's germline CDR1 is MGHDK and CDR2 SYGVNS. The CDR3 consists of 15 residues. Trimming left V 6 bases short and J 4 bases short, with 13 bases between. The CDR3 region is CASSLRVSGANVLTF. The CDR3 DNA is TGTGCCAGCAGCCTCAGGGTCTCCGGGGCCAACGTCCTGACTTTC.

V is TRBV29-1 and J is TRBJ2-5; 9 bases align to TRBD1. V lost 6 bases to trimming and J lost 5 bases; unmatched junction nucleotides: 7. The germline V gene has CDR1 SQVTM and CDR2 ANQGSEA. The length of the CDR3 is 13 residues. The CDR3, as DNA: TGCAGCGTCGCGACAGGGGGTATCGAGACCCAGTACTTC. Its protein product is CSVATGGIETQYF.

This sequence joins TRBV28 and TRBJ2-1, with D uncertain. With 6 bases removed from V and 7 bases from J, the gap between germline ends came to 13 bases. The CDR3 loop spans 13 amino acids. The germline gives CDR1 MDHEN, CDR2 SYDVKM. The CDR3 loop reads CASSSMRWNEQFF. The CDR3 nucleotides read TGTGCCAGCAGCTCGATGAGGTGGAATGAGCAGTTCTTC.

V usage is TRBV9 and J usage is TRBJ2-7; the D gene is possibly TRBD1 (6 bases). The CDR3 loop spans 14 amino acids. Germline V gene lookup returns CDR1 SGDLS and CDR2 YYNGEE. The V end was cut by 4 bases, the J end by 3 bases, with 14 bases between. The CDR3 loop reads CASSPDGQIYEQYF. The CDR3 DNA follows: TGTGCCAGCAGCCCAGATGGACAGATCTACGAGCAGTACTTC.

This chain links TRBV28 with TRBJ2-1; no clear D gene. The CDR3 covers 15 residues. Looked up from germline, CDR1 is MDHEN and CDR2 is SYDVKM. V was pared by 5 bases and J by 7 bases, with 18 bases between. CDR3 nucleotide sequence: TGTGCCAGCAGTCCCCTTCGGGCACCTCCTAATGAGCAGTTCTTC. This sequence encodes CASSPLRAPPNEQFF.

The J gene is TRBJ2-7, the V gene TRBV29-1, with TRBD2 as a possible D gene (6 bases). V lost 6 bases and J 5 bases, leaving 23 bases between the germline ends. CDR1 and CDR2 from the germline V gene are SQVTM and ANQGSEA. The CDR3 totals 15 residues. This CDR3 reads CSVSPGSTDWDEQYF. CDR3 DNA sequence: TGCAGCGTATCCCCCGGGAGCACGGATTGGGACGAGCAGTACTTC.

The table lists this clone with a few counts. The chain employs TRBV19 and TRBJ2-1; TRBD2 agrees at 7 bases. The CDR3 has 14 amino acids. Unmatched junction bases numbered 2, after V lost 5 bases and J lost 1 base. CDR1 and CDR2 from the germline V gene are LNHDA and SQIVND (reference sequence). DNA of the CDR3: TGTGCCAGTAGTCAGCGGGGATCCTACAATGAGCAGTTCTTC. Amino acid sequence: CASSQRGSYNEQFF.

V is TRBV29-1 and J is TRBJ2-3, with unresolved D. The CDR3 is made up of 10 amino acids. Trimming pared 6 bases from V and 5 bases from J, leaving 6 bases between. Germline CDR1 is SQVTM and CDR2 is ANQGSEA. CDR3 amino acids: CSVQKDTQYF. In nucleotides, the CDR3 is TGCAGCGTACAAAAAGATACGCAGTATTTT.

The gene calls are TRBV9 and TRBJ2-2; D uncertain. The CDR3 length is 13 residues. In germline, CDR1 is SGDLS, CDR2 YYNGEE. With 3 bases removed from V and 3 bases from J, the gap between germline ends came to 6 bases. Here the CDR3 reads CASSDIYTGELFF. The CDR3 region has the DNA TGTGCCAGCAGCGATATTTACACCGGGGAGCTGTTTTTT.